These 9 T cell receptor beta chains share one sample of origin, sequenced in a study of early T cells in non-severe SARS-CoV-2 infection. TCRdb analysed the 5' RACE reads with MiXCR anew, one entry per CDR3 protein. Among roughly 40,000 distinct CDR3 sequences listed, around 6.9% were seen once. The sequencing input was whole blood. The receptors come from an adult who was a healthcare worker with PCR-confirmed SARS-CoV-2 infection or an uninfected control (not recorded which).

J is TRBJ2-7 and V is TRBV6-6, with D uncertain. Trimming removed 0 bases from V and 6 bases from J, with 12 bases in between. The CDR3 covers 14 residues. CDR1 and CDR2 (germline): MNHNY, SVGAGI (reference sequence). The CDR3 DNA reads TGTGCCAGCAGTTACTCGCGGCAGGAGCCCGAGCAGTACTTC. This gives the protein CASSYSRQEPEQYF.

This clonotype was detected many times. The chain uses TRBV7-2 and TRBJ2-3, with D perhaps TRBD1 or TRBD2 (5 bases each). V was clipped by 7 bases and J by 7 bases, with 15 bases between them. Germline CDR1 reads SGHTA; CDR2 reads FQGNSA. The CDR3 extends over 13 amino acids. The CDR3 sequence is CASIPGPPNTQYF. In nucleotides, the CDR3 is TGTGCCAGCATTCCGGGACCCCCGAATACGCAGTATTTT.

V gene TRBV10-3 combines with J gene TRBJ2-3; 7 nucleotides line up with TRBD1. Looked up from germline, CDR1 is ENHRY and CDR2 is SYGVKD. The CDR3 contains 13 residues. After removal of 7 bases from V and 0 bases from J, the junction contained 1 base not matched to a gene. The CDR3 sequence is CAIKDRSTDTQYF. CDR3 in DNA: TGTGCCATCAAGGACAGGAGCACAGATACGCAGTATTTT.

The V and J genes are TRBV10-1 and TRBJ2-3; D gene unclear. Germline-derived CDR1 and CDR2 are WNHNN and SYGVQD (reference sequence). Trimming removed 0 bases at V and 2 bases at J, with 6 bases between. This CDR3 region has 14 residues. This CDR3 reads CASSESRLTDTQYF. The CDR3 DNA sequence: TGCGCCAGCAGTGAGTCTAGGCTCACAGATACGCAGTATTTT.

This clonotype was counted a few times. The chain uses TRBV18 and TRBJ2-1, with D perhaps matching TRBD1 (5 bases). The CDR3 contains 11 residues. Trimming pared 10 bases from V and 6 bases from J, leaving 10 bases between. Germline loops: CDR1 KGHSH, CDR2 LQKENI. The CDR3 is CATQGFNEQFF. The CDR3 nucleotides read TGTGCCACCCAGGGTTTCAATGAGCAGTTCTTC.

This clonotype appeared many times. J is TRBJ1-2 and V is TRBV10-3, with 8 bases fitting TRBD1. The CDR3 sequence is 11 residues long. V gave up 9 bases and J gave up 8 bases; unmatched junction bases: 5. Germline V gene sequence: CDR1 ENHRY, CDR2 SYGVKD. The DNA of the CDR3 is TGTGCCATTTCACAGGGGGGCGGCTACACCTTC. Protein product: CAISQGGGYTF.

This clonotype occurred many times. The chain employs TRBV18 and TRBJ2-7, with 11 bases that match TRBD1. The CDR3 extends over 14 amino acids. CDR1 is KGHSH and CDR2 is LQKENI in the germline V gene. The trim removed 3 bases at V and 6 bases at J, leaving 4 bases unmatched. CDR3 sequence: CASSPDRGLTEQYF. The CDR3 DNA follows: TGTGCCAGCTCACCGGACAGGGGGCTGACCGAGCAGTACTTC.

This clonotype was picked up a small number of times. V is TRBV5-5 and J is TRBJ1-1, with unresolved D. The CDR3 is made up of 13 amino acids. CDR1 is SGHKS and CDR2 is YYEKEE in the germline V gene (reference sequence). Trimming took off 1 base at V and 4 bases at J, with 8 bases between the two ends. CDR3 in amino acids: CASSLSETTEAFF. CDR3 nucleotide sequence: TGTGCCAGCAGCTTGTCAGAAACCACTGAAGCTTTCTTT.

This clonotype has at least ten counts. The chain recombines TRBV6-5 with TRBJ1-4; possibly TRBD1 for D (6 bases). This CDR3 comprises 12 residues. Germline V gives CDR1 MNHEY, CDR2 SVGAGI. Between the trimmed V and J ends, which lost 7 bases and 8 bases, there was a span of 11 bases. The CDR3 DNA sequence: TGTGCCAGCACCAGTGGGGGCGAAAAACTGTTTTTT. Its translation: CASTSGGEKLFF.